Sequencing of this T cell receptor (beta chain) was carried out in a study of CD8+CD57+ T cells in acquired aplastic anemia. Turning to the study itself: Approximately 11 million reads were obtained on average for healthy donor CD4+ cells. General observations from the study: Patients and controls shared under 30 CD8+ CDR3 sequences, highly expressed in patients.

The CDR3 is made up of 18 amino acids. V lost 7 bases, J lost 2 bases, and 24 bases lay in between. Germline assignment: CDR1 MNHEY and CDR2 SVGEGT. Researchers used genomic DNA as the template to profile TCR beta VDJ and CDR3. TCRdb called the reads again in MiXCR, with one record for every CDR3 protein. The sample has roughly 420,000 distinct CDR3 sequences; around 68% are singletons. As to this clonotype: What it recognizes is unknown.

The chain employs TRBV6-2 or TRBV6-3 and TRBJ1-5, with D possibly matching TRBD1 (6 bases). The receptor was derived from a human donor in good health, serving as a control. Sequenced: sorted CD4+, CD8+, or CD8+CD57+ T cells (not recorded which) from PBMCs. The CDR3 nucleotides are TGTGCCAGCACTGTTTCCGGATACAGGGTACAGGGCAATCAGCCCCAGCATTTT. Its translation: CASTVSGYRVQGNQPQHF.